The 8 T cell receptor beta chains in this list originate from one sample, sequenced in a study of control samples from healthy donors and cancer patients. TCRdb's copy holds only in-frame clones and misses some; the assay was immunoSEQ multiplex PCR. This sample has 75,000 to 90,000 clones, with more than 75% found just once. Material: blood. Receptors were obtained from a woman aged 40 to 49 in good health.

The chain has TRBV30 and TRBJ1-5, with D perhaps TRBD1 (6 bases). The CDR3 consists of 14 residues. Trimming stripped 3 bases from V and 1 base from J, with 10 bases between. CDR1 and CDR2 (germline): GTSNPN, SVGIG (reference sequence). CDR3 amino acids: CAWSLGGSNQPQHF. CDR3 in DNA: TGTGCCTGGAGCCTAGGGGGAAGCAATCAGCCCCAGCATTTT.

V gene TRBV7-9 combines with J gene TRBJ1-1, with D unclear. The germline CDR1 and CDR2 sequences are SEHNR and FQNEAQ (reference sequence). The CDR3 spans 11 residues. V lost 3 bases to trimming and J lost 6 bases, with 5 bases between them. CDR3 loop: CASSFGPEAFF. The CDR3 nucleotides are TGTGCCAGCAGCTTCGGGCCTGAAGCTTTCTTT.

Notes on this clone: Other DNA sequences in this specimen translate into the identical CDR3. The chain joins TRBV25-1 to TRBJ1-5; D is unclear. This CDR3 spans 12 amino acids. V was clipped by 1 base and J by 6 bases, with 4 bases between them. CDR1 and CDR2 (germline): MGHDK, SYGVNS. CDR3 coding DNA: TGTGCCAGCAGTGAATCAGGTCAGCCCCAGCATTTT. It codes for CASSESGQPQHF.

The chain combines TRBV16 with TRBJ1-1; possible D gene TRBD1, 5 bases. Germline values: CDR1 KGHSY, CDR2 FQNENV. The CDR3 covers 15 residues. Trimming took 2 bases from V and 6 from J, leaving 16 bases between them. CDR3 nucleotides: TGTGCCAGCAGCCAACTCCGAGGGGTTCTTGCTGAAGCTTTCTTT. Its translation is CASSQLRGVLAEAFF.

V and J are TRBV25-1 and TRBJ2-5, with 11 bases that match TRBD2. J lost 2 bases, V lost 3 bases, and 5 bases had no gene match. Germline V gene sequence: CDR1 MGHDK, CDR2 SYGVNS. This CDR3 has 16 residues. CDR3 loop: CASSELTSGAQETQYF. The DNA of the CDR3 is TGTGCCAGCAGTGAGCTGACTAGCGGGGCGCAAGAGACCCAGTACTTC.

The J gene is TRBJ1-1, the V gene TRBV6-5; 8 bases fit TRBD1. Trimming at V came to 5 bases and at J to 6 bases, leaving 2 bases not matched to a gene. The CDR3 has 12 residues. The germline gives CDR1 MNHEY, CDR2 SVGAGI. The DNA for the CDR3 is TGTGCCAGCAGTCAGGACAGGGCTGAAGCTTTCTTT. It is translated as CASSQDRAEAFF.

The CDR3 DNA reads as TGTGCCAGCAGCCGAGGCGGATCCAGCGGGGGGGCCCTAGGATACGAGCAGTACTTC. Translating it yields CASSRGGSSGGALGYEQYF. The J gene is TRBJ2-7, the V gene TRBV3-1 (or the pseudogene TRBV3-2); 10 bases line up with TRBD2. The V and J ends lost 4 bases and 4 bases, in that order; junction bases with no gene match: 19. Germline V gene lookup returns CDR1 LGHDT and CDR2 YNNKEL (reference sequence). The CDR3 has 19 amino acids.

The V and J genes are TRBV6-5 and TRBJ2-7; D gene unclear. The CDR3 totals 14 residues. CDR1 is MNHEY, CDR2 SVGAGI, per germline. V was trimmed by 5 bases and J by 0 bases, leaving 11 bases between them. The CDR3 bases are TGTGCCAGCAGTCCAACATGGACCTCCTACGAGCAGTACTTC. This encodes CASSPTWTSYEQYF.